The 29 T cell receptor beta chains presented below share a single source sample, sequenced in a study of identifying expanded T cells in peripheral blood. Sequenced by immunoSEQ multiplex PCR; TCRdb stores in-frame clones only, minus some. The data contain 91,000 or so clones, 88% of them singletons. The sample taken for sequencing was blood. These receptors all stem from a person between 18 and 75 years old in good health.

The chain recombines TRBV18 with TRBJ2-5, with 8 positions matching TRBD1. This CDR3 is 16 amino acids long. V dropped 1 base and J dropped 4; count of bases not matched to a gene: 8. In germline, CDR1 is KGHSH, CDR2 LQKENI. The CDR3 sequence: CASSPRGTGSSETQYF. The CDR3 coding sequence is TGTGCCAGCTCACCACGAGGGACAGGATCTTCAGAGACCCAGTACTTC.

This chain uses TRBV10-3 with TRBJ2-7, with TRBD2 matching 14 bases. In germline, CDR1 is ENHRY, CDR2 SYGVKD. This CDR3 region has 16 residues. The V segment lost 6 bases and the J segment 5 bases; nucleotides outside the gene matches: 9. This CDR3 reads CAISPRLAGGPNEQYF. CDR3 coding DNA: TGTGCCATCAGCCCGAGACTAGCGGGAGGGCCCAACGAGCAGTACTTC.

This clone showed up just once. The rearrangement links TRBV6-4 to TRBJ2-1; TRBD2 matches at 11 bases. CDR1 is MRHNA, CDR2 SNTAGT, per germline. V shed 4 bases and J 3 bases; nucleotides not matched to a gene: 2. The CDR3 spans 15 residues. CDR3 in amino acids: CASSATSGDYNEQFF. In DNA, the CDR3 is TGTGCCAGCAGTGCGACTAGCGGGGACTACAATGAGCAGTTCTTC.

This clone was observed a few times. CDR3 protein: CASSLSGSKGNIQYF. The CDR3 DNA is TGTGCCAGCAGTCTTAGTGGTTCTAAGGGCAACATTCAGTACTTC. The rearrangement uses TRBV28 and TRBJ2-4; no clear D gene. V was pared by 5 bases and J by 7 bases, with 18 bases between. The CDR3 is 15 amino acids. The germline V gene has CDR1 MDHEN and CDR2 SYDVKM.

CDR3 sequence reads: CASSGGNPPYEQYF. In nucleotides, the CDR3 is TGCGCCAGCAGTGGCGGGAACCCTCCCTACGAGCAGTACTTC. The V gene is TRBV10-1, the J gene TRBJ2-7, with a possible D match to TRBD2 (6 bases). V was clipped by 4 bases and J by 2 bases, with 12 bases between them. The CDR3 spans 14 residues. From germline, CDR1 is WNHNN and CDR2 SYGVQD (reference sequence).

The rearrangement uses TRBV21-1 and TRBJ2-7; TRBD1, the table's D call, was not compared with the DNA. TRBV21-1 is assigned pseudogene status. CDR3 length equals 15 residues. The CDR3 region is CASSKERGTGGEQYF. DNA of the CDR3: TGTGCCAGCAGCAAAGAGCGCGGGACAGGGGGCGAGCAGTACTTC.

V and J are TRBV16 and TRBJ1-6, with TRBD1 matching over 7 bases. V was pared by 4 bases and J by 3 bases, with 6 bases of the junction left unmatched. This CDR3 is built from 16 residues. The V gene's germline CDR1 is KGHSY and CDR2 FQNENV. The CDR3 protein is CASSRITGVYNSPLHF. In DNA form, the CDR3 reads TGTGCCAGCAGCCGAATCACAGGGGTCTATAATTCACCCCTCCACTTT.

The CDR3 nucleotides are TGTGCCTGGAGTGAGGGTCGAACCGGGGAGCTGTTTTTT. Amino acid sequence: CAWSEGRTGELFF. The rearrangement joins TRBV30 to TRBJ2-2; D gene uncertain. From germline, CDR1 is GTSNPN and CDR2 SVGIG (reference sequence). This CDR3 comprises 13 residues. Trimming shortened V by 1 base and J by 5 bases, and 8 bases separated the two germline ends.

The rearrangement uses TRBV4-1 and TRBJ2-4; 8 bases are a match to TRBD2. This CDR3 spans 19 amino acids. The V segment lost 1 base and the J segment 3 bases; nucleotides outside the gene matches: 14. The germline V gene has CDR1 MGHRA and CDR2 YSYEKL. CDR3 residues: CASSQVVSGGQFGKNIQYF. In DNA form, the CDR3 reads TGCGCCAGCAGCCAAGTAGTGTCGGGGGGGCAGTTTGGCAAAAACATTCAGTACTTC.

This clone was seen ten or more times. This chain uses TRBV7-9 with TRBJ1-3; D not certain. V lost 1 base to trimming and J lost 0 bases, with 13 bases between them. Germline V lookup: CDR1 SEHNR, CDR2 FQNEAQ (reference sequence). CDR3 length: 17 amino acids. The CDR3 protein is CASSLVFSGDSGNTIYF. In DNA form, the CDR3 reads TGTGCCAGCAGCTTAGTCTTTAGCGGGGACTCTGGAAACACCATATATTTT.

The chain joins TRBV5-1 to TRBJ2-6, with D tentatively TRBD2 (6 bases). V was cut by 4 bases and J by 4 bases, with 12 bases left in between. Germline loops: CDR1 SGHRS, CDR2 YFSETQ. The CDR3 is 15 residues long. The CDR3 protein is CASSPGGLGANVLTF. CDR3 DNA: TGCGCCAGCAGCCCTGGGGGGTTGGGGGCCAACGTCCTGACTTTC.

The genes are TRBV5-1 and TRBJ1-1; no definite D call. Germline assignment: CDR1 SGHRS and CDR2 YFSETQ. The CDR3 length is 13 residues. Trimming removed 2 bases from V and 2 bases from J, with 7 bases in between. DNA of the CDR3: TGCGCCAGCAGCTTTAAGGCAAACACTGAAGCTTTCTTT. This sequence encodes CASSFKANTEAFF.

The rearrangement links TRBV28 to TRBJ1-2; D might be TRBD1 (5 bases). The CDR3 spans 15 residues. Trimming cost V 6 bases and J 2 bases, with 16 bases left between them. The V gene's germline CDR1 is MDHEN and CDR2 SYDVKM. The CDR3 region has the DNA TGTGCCAGCAGCCCAATGGCGGGGGGAAACTATGGCTACACCTTC. It yields the protein CASSPMAGGNYGYTF.

The CDR3 DNA reads as TGCGCCAGCAATCACGGGGGGCGCTACAATGAGCAGTTCTTC. Translated, it gives CASNHGGRYNEQFF. This chain joins TRBV23-1 and TRBJ2-1; D might be TRBD2 (7 bases). TRBV23-1 is an ORF, and what it does is uncertain. The V end lost 7 bases, the J end lost 3 bases, and 13 bases lay between the germline ends. The CDR3 is 14 amino acids.

This sequence joins TRBV5-1 and TRBJ1-4; a weak D match, TRBD1 (6 bases). Trimming stripped 4 bases from V and 4 bases from J, with 11 bases between. The CDR3 spans 14 residues. Germline V gene sequence: CDR1 SGHRS, CDR2 YFSETQ. The CDR3 sequence: CASSKDRLNEKLFF. The CDR3 DNA follows: TGCGCCAGCAGCAAGGACAGACTTAATGAAAAACTGTTTTTT.

The chain is built from TRBV4-1 and TRBJ2-5; 9 bases are a match to TRBD1. The V segment lost 1 base and the J segment 4 bases; nucleotides outside the gene matches: 4. CDR1 and CDR2 from the germline V gene are MGHRA and YSYEKL. The CDR3 consists of 15 residues. The CDR3 DNA reads TGCGCCAGCAGCCAAGGACCGACAGGGGGAGAGACCCAGTACTTC. The encoded protein is CASSQGPTGGETQYF.

The chain is built from TRBV5-6 and TRBJ1-1; possibly TRBD1 for D (5 bases). CDR1 SGHDT and CDR2 YYEEEE come from the germline V gene. The CDR3 spans 14 residues. Trimming left V 6 bases short and J 1 base short, with 13 bases between. CDR3 nucleotides: TGTGCCAGCACACCGGGACGGAGGAACACTGAAGCTTTCTTT. Protein product: CASTPGRRNTEAFF.

The chain carries TRBV4-2 and TRBJ2-3, with D possibly being TRBD2 (5 bases). CDR1 LGHNA and CDR2 YNFKEQ come from the germline V gene. V was trimmed by 5 bases and J by 5 bases, leaving 14 bases between them. CDR3 size: 14 residues. The CDR3 DNA follows: TGTGCCAGCAGCTCTAGACGAGGGCAAGATACGCAGTATTTT. Encoded protein: CASSSRRGQDTQYF.

The chain employs TRBV4-3 and TRBJ2-3, with D perhaps TRBD1 (6 bases). The ends were cut back, 0 bases at V and 4 bases at J, with 17 bases in the middle. The CDR3 covers 17 residues. Germline values: CDR1 LGHNA, CDR2 YSLEER. The CDR3 reads CASSQDRGRGVADTQYF. The CDR3 region has the DNA TGCGCCAGCAGCCAAGATAGAGGCAGGGGAGTCGCAGATACGCAGTATTTT.

V usage is TRBV11-1 and J usage is TRBJ2-1, with unresolved D. Germline lookup yields CDR1 SGHAT and CDR2 FQDESV (reference sequence). Trimming shortened V by 5 bases and J by 0 bases, and 8 bases separated the two germline ends. The CDR3 has 14 residues. The CDR3, as DNA: TGTGCCAGCAGCCCAGCAAGCTCCTACAATGAGCAGTTCTTC. Protein product: CASSPASSYNEQFF.

The chain carries TRBV15 and TRBJ2-3, with TRBD2 matching 9 bases. Trimming took 0 bases from V and 5 from J; bases not matched to a gene: 12. From germline, CDR1 is LNHNV and CDR2 YYDKDF (reference sequence). This CDR3 has 18 amino acids. Here the CDR3 DNA reads TGTGCCACCAGCAGAGATTTGGTAGCGGGGGCCGGGAGAGATACGCAGTATTTT. Its protein is CATSRDLVAGAGRDTQYF.

The J gene is TRBJ1-1, the V gene TRBV27, with D possibly matching TRBD1 (6 bases). Germline lookup yields CDR1 MNHEY and CDR2 SMNVEV (reference sequence). Between the trimmed V and J ends, which lost 3 bases and 10 bases, there was a span of 12 bases. This CDR3 spans 12 amino acids. The CDR3 sequence: CASSFYGGGAFF. The DNA of the CDR3 is TGTGCCAGCAGTTTCTATGGAGGGGGAGCTTTCTTT.

The rearrangement links TRBV19 to TRBJ1-3, with D possibly matching TRBD1 (6 bases). The germline CDR1 and CDR2 sequences are LNHDA and SQIVND (reference sequence). V was clipped by 4 bases and J by 8 bases, with 21 bases between them. CDR3 length: 16 amino acids. The CDR3 region has the DNA TGTGCCAGTAGTAGAACTCACGGACAGTTAAGCGACACCATATATTTT. Amino acid sequence: CASSRTHGQLSDTIYF.

In the case of this clone: This sample also contains other DNA sequences that code for the same CDR3. The J gene is TRBJ2-2, the V gene TRBV19; 7 positions match TRBD1. J was trimmed by 0 bases and V by 5 bases; bases with no gene match: 3. Looked up from germline, CDR1 is LNHDA and CDR2 is SQIVND (reference sequence). There are 15 residues in the CDR3. Here the CDR3 DNA reads TGTGCCAGTAGTCCTGGGACAGCGAACACCGGGGAGCTGTTTTTT. Protein sequence: CASSPGTANTGELFF.

V usage is TRBV5-4 and J usage is TRBJ2-1, with 8 bases fitting TRBD2. This CDR3 region has 16 residues. Germline-derived CDR1 and CDR2 are SGHNT and YYREEE (reference sequence). V gave up 4 bases and J gave up 10 bases; unmatched junction bases: 16. In nucleotides, the CDR3 is TGTGCCAGCAGCACCCCTCTCCGGGGGGGCCGGGGCGAGCAGTTCTTC. Protein: CASSTPLRGGRGEQFF.

This chain connects TRBV19 to TRBJ2-5; a possible D gene is TRBD2 (5 bases). V was cut by 5 bases and J by 5 bases, with 15 bases left in between. The germline V gene has CDR1 LNHDA and CDR2 SQIVND (reference sequence). The CDR3 is 14 amino acids. CDR3 sequence (DNA): TGTGCCAGTAGTGGCGGACTCCCGAGGGAGACCCAGTACTTC. Amino acid sequence: CASSGGLPRETQYF. Variable domain in full (rest from reference TRBV19 and TRBJ2-5): DGGITQSPKYLFRKEGQNVTLSCEQNLNHDAMYWYRQDPGQGLRLIYYSQIVNDFQKGDIAEGYSVSREKKESFPLTVTSAQKNPTAFYLCASSGGLPRETQYFGPGTRLLVL.

V usage is TRBV5-1 and J usage is TRBJ1-2; no reliable D call. The germline gives CDR1 SGHRS, CDR2 YFSETQ. The CDR3 totals 13 residues. V lost 3 bases and J 4 bases, leaving 10 bases between the germline ends. This CDR3 reads CASSYGSVYGYTF. The CDR3, as DNA: TGCGCCAGCAGCTACGGGTCCGTCTATGGCTACACCTTC.

The chain is built from TRBV7-9 and TRBJ2-3; TRBD2 matches at 12 bases. With V trimmed by 3 bases and J by 0 bases, 10 bases remained unmatched. This CDR3 region has 19 residues. CDR1 SEHNR and CDR2 FQNEAQ come from the germline V gene (reference sequence). Here the CDR3 reads CASSFSGTSGPRSTDTQYF. The CDR3 nucleotides are TGTGCCAGCAGCTTTTCCGGGACTAGCGGGCCTAGAAGCACAGATACGCAGTATTTT.

This clone was detected once. This sequence joins TRBV7-6 and TRBJ2-7; D possibly corresponds to TRBD1 (6 bases). V lost 1 base, J lost 5 bases, and 12 bases lay in between. Looked up from germline, CDR1 is SGHVS and CDR2 is FNYEAQ. CDR3 size: 14 residues. The CDR3 DNA is TGTGCCAGCAGCTTAGAGGCAGGGGTTGACGAGCAGTACTTC. As protein: CASSLEAGVDEQYF.